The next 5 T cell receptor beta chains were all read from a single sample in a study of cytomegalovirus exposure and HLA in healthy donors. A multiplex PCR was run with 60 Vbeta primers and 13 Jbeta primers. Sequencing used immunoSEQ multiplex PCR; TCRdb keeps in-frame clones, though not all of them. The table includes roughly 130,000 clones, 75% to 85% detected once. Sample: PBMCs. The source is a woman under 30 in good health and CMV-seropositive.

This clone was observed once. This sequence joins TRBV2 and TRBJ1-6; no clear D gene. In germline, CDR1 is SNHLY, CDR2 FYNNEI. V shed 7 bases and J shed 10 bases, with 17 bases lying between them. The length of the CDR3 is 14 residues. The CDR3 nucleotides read TGTGCCAGCAACGCGGTAGAAGGAGGGTCACCCCTCCACTTT. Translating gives CASNAVEGGSPLHF.

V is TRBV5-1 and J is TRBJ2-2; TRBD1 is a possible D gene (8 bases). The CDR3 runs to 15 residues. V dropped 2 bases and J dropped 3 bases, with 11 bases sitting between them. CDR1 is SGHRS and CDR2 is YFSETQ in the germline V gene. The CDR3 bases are TGCGCCAGCAGCTTAACAGGGGGGGACACCGGGGAGCTGTTTTTT. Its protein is CASSLTGGDTGELFF.

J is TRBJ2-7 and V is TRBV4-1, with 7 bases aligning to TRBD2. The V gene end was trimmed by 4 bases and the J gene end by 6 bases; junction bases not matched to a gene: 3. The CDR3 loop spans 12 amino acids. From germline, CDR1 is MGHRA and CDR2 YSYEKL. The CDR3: CASSPRGGEQYF. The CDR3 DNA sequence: TGCGCCAGCAGCCCGCGCGGGGGCGAGCAGTACTTC.

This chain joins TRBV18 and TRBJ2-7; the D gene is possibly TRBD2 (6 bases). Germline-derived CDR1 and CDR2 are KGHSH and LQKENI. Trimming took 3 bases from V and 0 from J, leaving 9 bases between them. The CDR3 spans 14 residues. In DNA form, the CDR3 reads TGTGCCAGCTCACCTGGGACTGCCTCCTACGAGCAGTACTTC. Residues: CASSPGTASYEQYF.

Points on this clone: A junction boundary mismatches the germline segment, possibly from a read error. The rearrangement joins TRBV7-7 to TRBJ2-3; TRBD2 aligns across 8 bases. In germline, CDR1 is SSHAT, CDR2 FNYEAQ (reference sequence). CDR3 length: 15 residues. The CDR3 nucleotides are TGTGCTAGCAGCCCGGTTAGCGGGAACACAGATACGCAGTATTTT. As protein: CASSPVSGNTDTQYF.